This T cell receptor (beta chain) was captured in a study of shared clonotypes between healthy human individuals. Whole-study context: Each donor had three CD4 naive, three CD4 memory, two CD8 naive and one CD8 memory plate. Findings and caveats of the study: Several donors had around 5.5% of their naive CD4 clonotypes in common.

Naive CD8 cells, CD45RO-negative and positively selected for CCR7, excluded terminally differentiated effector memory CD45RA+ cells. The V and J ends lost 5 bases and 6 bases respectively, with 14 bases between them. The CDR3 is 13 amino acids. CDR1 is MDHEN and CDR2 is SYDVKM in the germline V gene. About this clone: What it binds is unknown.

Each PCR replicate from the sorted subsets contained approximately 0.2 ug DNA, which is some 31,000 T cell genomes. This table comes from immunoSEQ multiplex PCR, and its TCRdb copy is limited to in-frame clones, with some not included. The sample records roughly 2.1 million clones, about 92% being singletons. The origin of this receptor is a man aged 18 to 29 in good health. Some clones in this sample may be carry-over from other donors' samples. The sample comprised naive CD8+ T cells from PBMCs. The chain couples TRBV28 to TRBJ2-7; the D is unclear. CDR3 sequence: CASSPQLVGEQYF. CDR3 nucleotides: TGTGCCAGCAGTCCTCAATTAGTTGGCGAGCAGTACTTC.